These 18 T cell receptor beta chains originate from one sample sequenced in a study of T cell responses to AZD1222 COVID-19 vaccine. TCRdb keeps only in-frame clones here, not all; method: immunoSEQ multiplex PCR. In the table there are 70,000 to 100,000 clones, around nine tenths of which are singletons. This sample comprised peripheral blood, obtained 28 days after the second AZD1222 dose. The origin of the receptors is an adult who received the AZD1222 COVID-19 vaccine.

Points on this clone: The junction departs from germline at one end; a sequencing error may be responsible. This chain uses TRBV2 with TRBJ1-4, with 9 positions matching TRBD1. This CDR3 is 15 amino acids long. Germline V gives CDR1 SNHLY, CDR2 FYNNEI. DNA for the CDR3: TGTGCCGGCAGGGGCGGGACAGGGACTAATGAAAAACTGTTTTTT. This gives the protein CAGRGGTGTNEKLFF. The full variable domain, its missing parts supplied by reference TRBV2 and TRBJ1-4, is EPEVTQTPSHQVTQMGQEVILRCVPISNHLYFYWYRQILGQKVEFLVSFYNNEISEKSEIFDDQFSVERPDGSNFTLKIRSTKLEDSAMYFCAGRGGTGTNEKLFFGSGTQLSVL.

CDR3 sequence reads: CSVVRDEQYF. DNA for the CDR3: TGCAGCGTTGTCCGGGACGAGCAGTACTTC. The chain links TRBV29-1 to TRBJ2-7; D is unclear. Deletions cut 4 bases from V and 5 bases from J, with 6 bases between. The CDR3 contains 10 residues. The germline gives CDR1 SQVTM, CDR2 ANQGSEA.

The chain couples TRBV3-1 (or the pseudogene TRBV3-2) to TRBJ1-3; D is ambiguous. This CDR3 is 13 amino acids long. The V end was cut by 8 bases, the J end by 1 base, with 9 bases between. Germline CDR1 is LGHDT and CDR2 is YNNKEL (reference sequence). The CDR3 region is CASSGGSGNTIYF. In nucleotides, the CDR3 is TGTGCCAGCTCCGGCGGTTCTGGAAACACCATATATTTT.

CDR3 nucleotides: TGTGCCAGCAGCCCATACAGGGGGTATAGTGAGCAGTTCTTC. As protein: CASSPYRGYSEQFF. The chain joins TRBV5-6 to TRBJ2-1; 8 nucleotides line up with TRBD1. The CDR3 has 14 amino acids. V trimming: 4 bases; J trimming: 9 bases; junction bases outside the gene matches: 9. CDR1 SGHDT and CDR2 YYEEEE come from the germline V gene.

The V and J genes are TRBV13 and TRBJ1-1; 12 positions agree with TRBD1. The CDR3 contains 14 residues. Trimming cost V 4 bases and J 5 bases; bases outside gene matches: 2. Germline lookup yields CDR1 PRHDT and CDR2 FYEKMQ (reference sequence). This chain's CDR3 is CASSSGQGATEAFF. The DNA for the CDR3 is TGTGCCAGCAGCTCGGGACAGGGGGCGACTGAAGCTTTCTTT. The variable domain in full, with the rest retrieved from reference TRBV13 and TRBJ1-1, is AAGVIQSPRHLIKEKRETATLKCYPIPRHDTVYWYQQGPGQDPQFLISFYEKMQSDKGSIPDRFSAQQFSDYHSELNMSSLELGDSALYFCASSSGQGATEAFFGQGTRLTVV.

The genes are TRBV4-1 and TRBJ1-3; D is unclear. Germline-derived CDR1 and CDR2 are MGHRA and YSYEKL. The CDR3 contains 16 residues. V dropped 0 bases and J dropped 4 bases, with 13 bases sitting between them. The CDR3: CASSQDPTLGGNTIYF. CDR3 in DNA: TGCGCCAGCAGCCAAGATCCGACCCTTGGAGGAAACACCATATATTTT.

This chain links TRBV7-2 with TRBJ1-4; perhaps TRBD1 as D (5 bases). CDR1 and CDR2 from the germline V gene are SGHTA and FQGNSA. Trimming cost V 1 base and J 5 bases, with 17 bases left between them. The CDR3 has 17 residues. The CDR3: CASSLDPQGSGNEKLFF. In DNA form, the CDR3 reads TGTGCCAGCAGCTTAGATCCTCAGGGTTCCGGGAATGAAAAACTGTTTTTT.

This clone was observed a single time. This chain joins TRBV6-5 and TRBJ2-2; unclear D gene. The CDR3 is 15 residues long. V lost 0 bases and J lost 0, with 5 bases in between. Looked up from germline, CDR1 is MNHEY and CDR2 is SVGAGI. The CDR3 loop is CASSYSRSNTGELFF. DNA for the CDR3: TGTGCCAGCAGTTACTCTAGGTCGAACACCGGGGAGCTGTTTTTT.

The chain carries TRBV5-1 and TRBJ1-4, with D maybe TRBD1 (5 bases). The CDR3 covers 14 residues. From germline, CDR1 is SGHRS and CDR2 YFSETQ. V was pared by 4 bases and J by 2 bases, with 9 bases between. The chain's CDR3 is CASSRRATNEKLFF. Written as DNA, the CDR3 is TGCGCCAGCAGCCGCAGGGCTACTAATGAAAAACTGTTTTTT. Drawing the rest from reference TRBV5-1 and TRBJ1-4, the complete variable domain is KAGVTQTPRYLIKTRGQQVTLSCSPISGHRSVSWYQQTPGQGLQFLFEYFSETQRNKGNFPGRFSGRQFSNSRSEMNVSTLELGDSALYLCASSRRATNEKLFFGSGTQLSVL.

The chain is built from TRBV6-6 and TRBJ1-1, with 7 bases matching TRBD1. This CDR3 has 17 amino acids. The V and J ends lost 5 bases and 1 base, in that order; junction bases with no gene match: 13. Per germline, CDR1 MNHNY and CDR2 SVGAGI (reference sequence). CDR3 amino acids: CASSPRGGGIGNTEAFF. The CDR3, as DNA: TGTGCCAGCAGTCCTCGGGGAGGGGGCATAGGGAACACTGAAGCTTTCTTT.

The chain combines TRBV7-9 with TRBJ1-5, with D possibly matching TRBD1 (6 bases). The CDR3 spans 16 residues. Deletions cut 5 bases from V and 4 bases from J, with 18 bases between. Germline CDR1 reads SEHNR; CDR2 reads FQNEAQ (reference sequence). CDR3 sequence reads: CASSPQSEGENQPQHF. CDR3 nucleotides: TGTGCCAGCAGCCCTCAGTCGGAGGGGGAAAATCAGCCCCAGCATTTT.

V gene TRBV19 combines with J gene TRBJ1-4; D is perhaps TRBD1 (6 bases). Trimming pared 5 bases from V and 0 bases from J, leaving 19 bases between. Germline CDR1 is LNHDA and CDR2 is SQIVND (reference sequence). The CDR3 has 18 residues. The DNA for the CDR3 is TGTGCCAGTAGTTCCAGACAGGTCTTCACTCCAACTAATGAAAAACTGTTTTTT. Encoded protein: CASSSRQVFTPTNEKLFF.

The chain is built from TRBV28 and TRBJ1-6; 9 bases match TRBD1. V lost 6 bases to trimming and J lost 10 bases; unmatched junction nucleotides: 7. From germline, CDR1 is MDHEN and CDR2 SYDVKM. The CDR3 extends over 14 amino acids. CDR3 in amino acids: CASSQGQGGSPLHF. The CDR3 DNA reads TGTGCCAGCAGCCAGGGACAGGGTGGGTCACCCCTCCACTTT.

The CDR3 loop is CASSYSDRGEKLFF. The CDR3 DNA follows: TGTGCCAGCAGTTACTCGGACAGGGGTGAAAAACTGTTTTTT. The chain links TRBV6-5 to TRBJ1-4, with TRBD1 identical over 9 bases. The V gene end was trimmed by 0 bases and the J gene end by 7 bases; junction bases not matched to a gene: 0. Germline V gene lookup returns CDR1 MNHEY and CDR2 SVGAGI. The CDR3 totals 14 residues.

J is TRBJ2-1 and V is TRBV18; D possibly corresponds to TRBD1 (6 bases). V lost 1 base, J lost 5 bases, and 15 bases lay in between. Germline CDR1 reads KGHSH; CDR2 reads LQKENI. The length of the CDR3 is 16 residues. CDR3 amino acids: CASSPLLRGQNNEQFF. The CDR3, as DNA: TGTGCCAGCTCACCACTTCTGCGAGGACAGAACAATGAGCAGTTCTTC.

The gene calls are TRBV11-3 and TRBJ1-1; D is undetermined. The length of the CDR3 is 14 residues. V was cut by 5 bases and J by 6 bases, with 16 bases left in between. Germline lookup yields CDR1 SGHNT and CDR2 YENEEA. The CDR3 sequence is CASSLLSLRAEAFF. Written as DNA, the CDR3 is TGTGCCAGCAGCCTACTGTCTCTCCGGGCTGAAGCTTTCTTT.

V usage is TRBV2 and J usage is TRBJ1-2, with 12 nucleotides matching TRBD1. From germline, CDR1 is SNHLY and CDR2 FYNNEI. J gave up 3 bases and V 6 bases, and 8 bases lay outside the gene matches. The CDR3 loop spans 16 amino acids. The CDR3: CASRAGQGARDYGYTF. The DNA of the CDR3 is TGTGCCAGCAGGGCGGGACAGGGGGCGAGAGACTATGGCTACACCTTC.

This clone was seen just once. The chain links TRBV11-3 to TRBJ1-1; 7 bases are a match to TRBD1. The CDR3 is 15 amino acids. Germline CDR1 is SGHNT and CDR2 is YENEEA. Trimming at V came to 5 bases and at J to 0 bases, leaving 6 bases not matched to a gene. The chain's CDR3 is CASSARQGVNTEAFF. DNA for the CDR3: TGTGCCAGCAGCGCCCGACAGGGCGTGAACACTGAAGCTTTCTTT.